The rows below give T cell receptor beta chains drawn from one sample of a study of cytomegalovirus exposure and HLA in healthy donors. Measured with immunoSEQ multiplex PCR; TCRdb has only the in-frame clones, and not every one. The sample consists of 150,000 to 200,000 clones, 60% to 80% of them appearing once. Source material: PBMCs. The receptors originated from a male donor in good health and CMV-seronegative. Each CDR3 is given with its conserved first and last residue. A D gene is named only where the DNA matches it firmly. The size entry is marked missing in some rows and otherwise reads once, few, many or a size class.

V	D	J	size	DNA	CDR3
TRBV5-4	.	TRBJ2-4	.	TGTGCCAGCAGCTTTCAGGGGGCCAAAAACATTCAGTACTTC	CASSFQGAKNIQYF
TRBV19	TRBD1	TRBJ1-1	once	TGTGCCAGTAGTGTACAGGGGGCCTGGGATGCTTTCTTT	CASSVQGAWDAFF
TRBV27	.	TRBJ2-7	once	TGTGCCAGCAGTTTCAGGGAGGCCTACGAGCAGTACTTC	CASSFREAYEQYF
TRBV19	TRBD2	TRBJ2-1	.	TGTGCCAGTAGTATGGTCGGGACTAGAAGTAATGAGCAGTTCTTC	CASSMVGTRSNEQFF
TRBV7-9	TRBD1	TRBJ2-2	few	TGTGCCAGCAGCTGGGACAGGGGCCACGGGGAGCTGTTTTTT	CASSWDRGHGELFF
TRBV7-2	TRBD2	TRBJ2-5	.	TGTGCCAGCAGCTTGGATCGGCGGGGGTCAGAGACCCAGTACTTC	CASSLDRRGSETQYF
TRBV2	.	TRBJ1-5	.	TGTGCCAGCAGTGTCGGGGGGCAGTGGCCCCAGCATTTT	CASSVGGQWPQHF
TRBV2	TRBD2	TRBJ2-3	.	TGTGCCAGCAGCGTACTAGCGGGAGTGGCAGATACGCAGTATTTT	CASSVLAGVADTQYF
TRBV18	.	TRBJ2-2	.	TGTGCCAGCTCACCGGGGCGGGGGAACACCGGGGAGCTGTTTTTT	CASSPGRGNTGELFF
TRBV18	TRBD1	TRBJ1-2	.	TGTGCCAGCTCGCCACGGGGACAGGGGGATGGCTACACCTTC	CASSPRGQGDGYTF
TRBV2	TRBD1	TRBJ2-2	.	TGTGCCAGCAGCCCACTCCGAACTTCCGGGACAGGGAACACCGGGGAGCTGTTTTTT	CASSPLRTSGTGNTGELFF
TRBV7-9	.	TRBJ2-2	.	TGTGCCAGCAGCTTAAGCTCGCAGGGCCACACCGGGGAGCTGTTTTTT	CASSLSSQGHTGELFF
TRBV4-2	TRBD1	TRBJ2-5	.	TGTGCCAGCAGCCAAGTTAGAGGACAGGGGTCCTACTTC	CASSQVRGQGSYF
TRBV7-2	.	TRBJ1-5	.	TGTGCCAGCAGCCGACGGGACATAAATCAGCCCCAGCATTTT	CASSRRDINQPQHF
TRBV4-3	.	TRBJ1-1	.	TGCGCCAGCAGCCGGGGGGATATGAACACTGAAGCTTTCTTT	CASSRGDMNTEAFF
TRBV28	.	TRBJ1-3	.	TGTGCCAGCAGCCCAATAGGGAGTTCTGGAAACACCATATATTTT	CASSPIGSSGNTIYF
TRBV7-2	.	TRBJ1-5	few	TGTGCCAGCAGCTTAATGAAGGGGAATCAGCCCCAGCATTTT	CASSLMKGNQPQHF
TRBV11-3	TRBD2	TRBJ2-2	.	TGTGCCAGCAGCTGGGGACTAGCGGGTCTCCCCGGGGAGCTGTTTTTT	CASSWGLAGLPGELFF
TRBV12-5	.	TRBJ2-7	.	TGTGCTAGTGGCCCAGGGTTTTGGGACGAGCAGTACTTC	CASGPGFWDEQYF
TRBV10-3	.	TRBJ2-7	once	TGTGCCATCAGTGAAGGGGGTGGGCAGGCTCCCTACGAGCAGTACTTC	CAISEGGGQAPYEQYF
TRBV13	.	TRBJ2-5	.	TGTGCCAGCAGCTTTCGCGGGAACGTCATGAAGACCCAGTACTTC	CASSFRGNVMKTQYF
TRBV5-4	.	TRBJ1-1	.	TGTGCCACCAAAAACAACCTGAACACTGAAGCTTTCTTT	CATKNNLNTEAFF
TRBV4-1	.	TRBJ2-3	.	TGCGCCAGCAGCCAAGATCCCCCTCATAGTTACGGCACAGATACGCAGTATTTT	CASSQDPPHSYGTDTQYF
TRBV5-4	TRBD1	TRBJ1-1	once	TGTGCCAGCAGCTCCCGGACAGGATTTAACACTGAAGCTTTCTTT	CASSSRTGFNTEAFF
TRBV7-3	.	TRBJ2-3	once	TGTGCCAGCAGCGATCAAGCAACAGGGCCAGATACGCAGTATTTT	CASSDQATGPDTQYF
TRBV27	TRBD2	TRBJ2-3	.	TGTGCCAGCAGATTAGGACACTCCAGCGGGAGGACAGATACGCAGTATTTT	CASRLGHSSGRTDTQYF
TRBV6-6	TRBD1	TRBJ1-2	.	TGTGCCAGCATAGGGGGGACAGGTCGGGGGTATGGCTACACCTTC	CASIGGTGRGYGYTF
TRBV4-2	TRBD2	TRBJ2-5	.	TGTGCCAGCAGCCCCCGACTAGCGGGGGTGAGGGAGACCCAGTACTTC	CASSPRLAGVRETQYF
TRBV28	TRBD2	TRBJ2-3	.	TGTGCCAGCAGTCTGAGCGGGGTACTGGATACGCAGTATTTT	CASSLSGVLDTQYF
TRBV10-3	TRBD1	TRBJ2-7	.	TGTGCCATCAGACCGGGACAGAGCTCCTACGAGCAGTACTTC	CAIRPGQSSYEQYF
TRBV5-1	TRBD1	TRBJ2-3	.	TGCGCCAGCAGCTTGGGACAGACAGGGTTCACAGATACGCAGTATTTT	CASSLGQTGFTDTQYF
TRBV5-1	TRBD1	TRBJ1-4	.	TGCGCCAGCAGCTTGGCCCCTTCCTCCCCGGACAGGGTATTCGAAAAACTGTTTTTT	CASSLAPSSPDRVFEKLFF
TRBV7-2	.	TRBJ2-1	once	TGTGCCAGCAGCAAAGGGGGGGGTGAGCAGTTCTTC	CASSKGGGEQFF
TRBV5-1	TRBD1	TRBJ1-1	few	TGCGCCAGCAGCACCGGACAGGGGGTGGCCACTGAAGCTTTCTTT	CASSTGQGVATEAFF
TRBV6-5	TRBD1	TRBJ2-1	.	TGTGCCAGCAGTCCATTCGACAGGGGGCGAAATGAGCAGTTCTTC	CASSPFDRGRNEQFF
TRBV6-5	.	TRBJ1-1	once	TGTGCCAGCAGTTACTCCCAGGCCCGTGAAGCTTTCTTT	CASSYSQAREAFF
TRBV19	.	TRBJ1-5	.	TGTGCCAGTAGTATAGGGCAGGCAAACAATCAGCCCCAGCATTTT	CASSIGQANNQPQHF
TRBV25-1	.	TRBJ2-3	.	TGTGCCAGCAGTGGCTCCGGGACTTATACAGATACGCAGTATTTT	CASSGSGTYTDTQYF
TRBV6-1	.	TRBJ2-3	.	TGTGCCAGCAGTGAAGCGGGGACTCTCGTTCGGTATTTT	CASSEAGTLVRYF
TRBV5-1	TRBD1	TRBJ2-2	.	TGCGCCAGCAGCTTGGGGACAGGAGCCAACACCGGGGAGCTGTTTTTT	CASSLGTGANTGELFF
TRBV28	.	TRBJ1-1	.	TGTGCCAGCATCGGACATATGAACACTGAAGCTTTCTTT	CASIGHMNTEAFF
TRBV2	.	TRBJ2-1	few	TGTGCCAGCAGTGAAGGGACTTTATGGCAGTTCTTC	CASSEGTLWQFF
TRBV10-3	TRBD2	TRBJ2-7	few	TGTGCCACTCCGGGGGGTAGCGGGAGTTTCTCCGAGCAGTACTTC	CATPGGSGSFSEQYF
TRBV19	TRBD1	TRBJ1-5	.	TGTGCCAGTAGTAGTAGGGGACAGTCACTTAGCAATCAGCCCCAGCATTTT	CASSSRGQSLSNQPQHF
TRBV7-2	TRBD2	TRBJ2-1	.	TGTGCCAGCAGCTCCGGGACTAGCGGGATTGAGCAGTTCTTC	CASSSGTSGIEQFF
TRBV7-2	TRBD1	TRBJ1-5	.	TGTGCCAGCAGCGCGGCAGGGGGTAGCAATCAGCCCCAGCATTTT	CASSAAGGSNQPQHF